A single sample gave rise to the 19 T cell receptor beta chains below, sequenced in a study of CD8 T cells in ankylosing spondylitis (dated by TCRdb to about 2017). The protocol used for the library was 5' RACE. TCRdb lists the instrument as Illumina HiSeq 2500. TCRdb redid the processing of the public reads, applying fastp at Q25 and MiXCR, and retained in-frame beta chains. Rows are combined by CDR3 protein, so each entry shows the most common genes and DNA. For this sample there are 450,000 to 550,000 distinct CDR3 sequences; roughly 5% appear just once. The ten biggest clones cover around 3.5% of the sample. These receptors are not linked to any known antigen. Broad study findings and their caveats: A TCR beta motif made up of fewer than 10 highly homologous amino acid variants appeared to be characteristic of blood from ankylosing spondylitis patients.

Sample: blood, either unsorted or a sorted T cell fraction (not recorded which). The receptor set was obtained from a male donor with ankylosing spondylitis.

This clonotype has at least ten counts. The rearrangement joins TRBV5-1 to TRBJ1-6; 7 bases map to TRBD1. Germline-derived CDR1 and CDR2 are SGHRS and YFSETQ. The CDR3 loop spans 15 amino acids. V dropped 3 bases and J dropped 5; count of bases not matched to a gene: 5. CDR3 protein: CASSSRQGDNSPLHF. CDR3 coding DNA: TGCGCCAGCAGCTCTCGACAGGGTGATAATTCACCCCTCCACTTT.

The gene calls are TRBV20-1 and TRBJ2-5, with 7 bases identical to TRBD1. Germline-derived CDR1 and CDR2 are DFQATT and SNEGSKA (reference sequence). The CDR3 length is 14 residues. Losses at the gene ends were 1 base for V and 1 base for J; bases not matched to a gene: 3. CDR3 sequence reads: CSARGWDSQETQYF. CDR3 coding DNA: TGCAGTGCTAGAGGCTGGGACAGCCAAGAGACCCAGTACTTC.

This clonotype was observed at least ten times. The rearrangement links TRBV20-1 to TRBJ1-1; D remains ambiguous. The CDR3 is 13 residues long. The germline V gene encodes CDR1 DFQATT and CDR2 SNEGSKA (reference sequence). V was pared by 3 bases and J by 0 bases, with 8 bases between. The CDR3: CSARLFMNTEAFF. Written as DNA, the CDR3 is TGCAGTGCTAGGCTATTCATGAACACTGAAGCTTTCTTT.

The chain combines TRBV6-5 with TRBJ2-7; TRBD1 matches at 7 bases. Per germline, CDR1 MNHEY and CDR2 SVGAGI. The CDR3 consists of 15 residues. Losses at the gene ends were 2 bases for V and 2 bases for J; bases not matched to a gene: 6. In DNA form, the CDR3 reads TGTGCCAGCAGTTACCATCCCGGGACAGCCTACGAGCAGTACTTC. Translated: CASSYHPGTAYEQYF.

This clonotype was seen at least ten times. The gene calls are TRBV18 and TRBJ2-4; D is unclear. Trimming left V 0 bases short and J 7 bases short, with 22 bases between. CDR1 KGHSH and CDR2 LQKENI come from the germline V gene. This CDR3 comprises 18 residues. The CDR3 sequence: CASSPPSRAGSEENIQYF. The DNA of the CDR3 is TGTGCCAGCTCACCACCGAGTCGGGCAGGTTCTGAAGAGAACATTCAGTACTTC.

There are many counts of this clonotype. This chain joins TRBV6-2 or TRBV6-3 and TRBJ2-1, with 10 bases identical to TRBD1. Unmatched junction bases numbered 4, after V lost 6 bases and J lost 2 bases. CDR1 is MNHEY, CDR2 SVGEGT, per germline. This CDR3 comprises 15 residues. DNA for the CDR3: TGTGCCAGCAGGGGGGACAGGGGACCCTACAATGAGCAGTTCTTC. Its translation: CASRGDRGPYNEQFF.

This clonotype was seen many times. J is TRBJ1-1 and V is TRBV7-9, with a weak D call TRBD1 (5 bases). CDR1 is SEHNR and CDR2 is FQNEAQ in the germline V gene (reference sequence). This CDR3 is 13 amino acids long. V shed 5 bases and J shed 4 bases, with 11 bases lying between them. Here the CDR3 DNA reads TGTGCCAGCAGCACGAGGGGTCCCACTGAAGCTTTCTTT. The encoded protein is CASSTRGPTEAFF.

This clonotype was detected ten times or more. The CDR3 DNA sequence: TGCGCCAGCAGCCAAGAGGGTACAAATTCACCCCTCCACTTT. Its translation is CASSQEGTNSPLHF. The chain is built from TRBV4-3 and TRBJ1-6, with no clear D. CDR3 length: 14 residues. The germline V gene has CDR1 LGHNA and CDR2 YSLEER. With 0 bases removed from V and 7 bases from J, the gap between germline ends came to 7 bases.

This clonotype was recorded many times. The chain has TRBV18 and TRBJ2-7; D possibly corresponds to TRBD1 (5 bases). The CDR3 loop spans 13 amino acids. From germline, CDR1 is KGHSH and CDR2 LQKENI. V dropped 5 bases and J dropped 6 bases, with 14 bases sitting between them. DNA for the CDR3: TGTGCCAGCTCATCGTATGACAGCAGCGAGCAGTACTTC. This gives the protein CASSSYDSSEQYF.

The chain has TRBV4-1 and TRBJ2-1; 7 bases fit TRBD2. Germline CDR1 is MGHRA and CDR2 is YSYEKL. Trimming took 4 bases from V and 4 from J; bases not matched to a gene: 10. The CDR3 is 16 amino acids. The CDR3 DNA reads TGCGCCAGCAGCCCCCGAGCGGGATGGTCTTACAATGAGCAGTTCTTC. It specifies CASSPRAGWSYNEQFF.

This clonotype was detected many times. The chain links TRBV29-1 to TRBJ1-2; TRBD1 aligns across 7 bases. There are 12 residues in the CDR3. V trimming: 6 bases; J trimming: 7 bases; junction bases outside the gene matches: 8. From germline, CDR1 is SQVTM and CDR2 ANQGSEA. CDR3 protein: CSVAETGFGYTF. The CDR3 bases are TGCAGCGTGGCAGAGACAGGGTTTGGCTACACCTTC.

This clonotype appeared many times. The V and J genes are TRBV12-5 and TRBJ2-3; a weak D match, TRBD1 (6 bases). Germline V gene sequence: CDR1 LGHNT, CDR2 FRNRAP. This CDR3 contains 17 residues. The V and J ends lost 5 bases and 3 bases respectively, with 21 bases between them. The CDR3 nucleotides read TGTGCTAGTGGTCCACTCCGGGACACCGGCAGTACAGATACGCAGTATTTT. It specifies CASGPLRDTGSTDTQYF.

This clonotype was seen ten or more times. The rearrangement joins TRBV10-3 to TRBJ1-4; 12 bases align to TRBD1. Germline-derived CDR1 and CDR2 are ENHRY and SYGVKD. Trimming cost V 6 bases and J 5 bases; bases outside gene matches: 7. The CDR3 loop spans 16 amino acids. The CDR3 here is CAIRGDRGRSNEKLFF. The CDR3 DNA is TGTGCCATCAGGGGGGACAGGGGGCGATCCAATGAAAAACTGTTTTTT.

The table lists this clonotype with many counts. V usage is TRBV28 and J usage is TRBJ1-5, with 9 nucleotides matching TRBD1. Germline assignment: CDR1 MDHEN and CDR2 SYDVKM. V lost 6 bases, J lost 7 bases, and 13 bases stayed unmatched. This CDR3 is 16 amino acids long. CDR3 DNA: TGTGCCAGCAGGGGGGGGACAGGGTTTAGAATACAGCCCCAGCATTTT. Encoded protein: CASRGGTGFRIQPQHF.

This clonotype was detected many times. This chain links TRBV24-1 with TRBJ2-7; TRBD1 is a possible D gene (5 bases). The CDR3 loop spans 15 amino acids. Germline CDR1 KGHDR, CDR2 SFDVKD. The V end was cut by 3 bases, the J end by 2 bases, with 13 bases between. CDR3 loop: CATSDPDRHPYEQYF. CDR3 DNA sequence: TGTGCCACCAGTGATCCCGACAGACATCCCTACGAGCAGTACTTC.

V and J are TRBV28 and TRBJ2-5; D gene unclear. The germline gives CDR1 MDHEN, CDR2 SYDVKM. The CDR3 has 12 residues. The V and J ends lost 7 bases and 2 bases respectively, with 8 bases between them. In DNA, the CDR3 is TGTGCCAGCAATTCGCCGCAAGAGACCCAGTACTTC. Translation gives CASNSPQETQYF.

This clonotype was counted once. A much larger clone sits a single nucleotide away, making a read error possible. The CDR3 loop is CSVRTGEDTEAFF. The CDR3 DNA sequence: TGCAGCGTGAGGACAGGGGAGGACACTGAAGCTTTCTTT. The chain recombines TRBV29-1 with TRBJ1-1; 9 positions agree with TRBD1. Losses at the gene ends were 6 bases for V and 3 bases for J; bases not matched to a gene: 5. From germline, CDR1 is SQVTM and CDR2 ANQGSEA. CDR3 length: 13 residues. Full variable domain (remainder filled in from reference TRBV29-1 and TRBJ1-1): SAVISQKPSRDICQRGTSLTIQCQVDSQVTMMFWYRQQPGQSLTLIATANQGSEATYESGFVIDKFPISRPNLTFSTLTVSNMSPEDSSIYLCSVRTGEDTEAFFGQGTRLTVV.

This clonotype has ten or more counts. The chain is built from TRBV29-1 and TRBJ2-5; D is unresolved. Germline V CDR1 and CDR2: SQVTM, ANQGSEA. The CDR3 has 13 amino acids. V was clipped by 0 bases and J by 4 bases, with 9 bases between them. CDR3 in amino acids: CSVEDNGLETQYF. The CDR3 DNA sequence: TGCAGCGTTGAAGATAATGGGTTAGAGACCCAGTACTTC.

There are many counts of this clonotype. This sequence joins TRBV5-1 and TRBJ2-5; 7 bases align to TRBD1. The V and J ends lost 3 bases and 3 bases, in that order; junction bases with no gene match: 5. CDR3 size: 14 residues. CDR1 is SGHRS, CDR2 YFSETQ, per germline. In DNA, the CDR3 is TGCGCCAGCAGCTGGGACAGTCCTAAAGAGACCCAGTACTTC. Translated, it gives CASSWDSPKETQYF.